This T cell receptor beta chain was identified during a study of a mutant IDH1 vaccine in newly diagnosed glioma. Overall study context: Weeks 1, 3, 5, 7, 11, 15, 19 and 23 were when patients received their eight vaccinations. Patients were started on vaccination 4-6 weeks after radiotherapy alone, or with temozolomide cycles. Most had both radiotherapy and temozolomide beforehand; others had only one. The study, taken as a whole, reports: Changes in the top peripheral T cell clonotypes seemingly had no bearing on pseudoprogression.

Regarding this clone: Its specificity is unknown.

The ends were cut back, 3 bases at V and 5 bases at J, with 9 bases in the middle. CDR3 size: 13 residues. Germline loops: CDR1 MNHEY, CDR2 SMNVEV (reference sequence). Time point reported: week 11, during vaccination. The study gave 300 ug of mutant IDH1 20-mer peptide per vaccine dose, with topical imiquimod. TCRdb keeps only in-frame clones here, not all; method: immunoSEQ multiplex PCR. The sample consists of about 36,000 clones, under 90% of them appearing once. The TCR was taken from a woman in her twenties or thirties with glioma. Some clones in this sample may be carry-over from other donors' samples. The source material was peripheral blood mononuclear cells (PBMCs), sampled from a glioma patient whose treatment included an IDH1 peptide vaccine. The chain uses TRBV27 and TRBJ2-3; D ambiguous. The CDR3 reads CASSLKFGDTQYF. Here the CDR3 DNA reads TGTGCCAGCAGTTTGAAGTTTGGAGATACGCAGTATTTT.